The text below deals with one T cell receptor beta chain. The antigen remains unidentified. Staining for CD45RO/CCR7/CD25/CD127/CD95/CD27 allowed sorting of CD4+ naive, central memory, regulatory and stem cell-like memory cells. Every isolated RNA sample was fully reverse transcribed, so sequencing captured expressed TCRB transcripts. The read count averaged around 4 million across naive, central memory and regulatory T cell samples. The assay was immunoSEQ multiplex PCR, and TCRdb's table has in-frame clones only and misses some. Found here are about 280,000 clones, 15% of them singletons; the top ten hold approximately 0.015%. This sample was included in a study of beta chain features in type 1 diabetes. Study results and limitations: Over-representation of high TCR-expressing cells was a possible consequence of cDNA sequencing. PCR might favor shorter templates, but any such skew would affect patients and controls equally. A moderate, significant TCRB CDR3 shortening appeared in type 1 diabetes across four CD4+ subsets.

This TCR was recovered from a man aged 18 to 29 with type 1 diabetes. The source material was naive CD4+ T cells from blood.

The CDR3 loop is CASSLRGHPRENIQYF. The CDR3 coding sequence is TGTGCCAGCAGCCTACGAGGCCACCCTCGGGAAAACATTCAGTACTTC. This chain connects TRBV7-9 to TRBJ2-4; D is unclear. The ends were cut back, 5 bases at V and 5 bases at J, with 19 bases in the middle. Germline loops: CDR1 SEHNR, CDR2 FQNEAQ (reference sequence). The CDR3 contains 16 residues.